The T cell receptor beta chain under discussion was sequenced for a study of T cell responses to AZD1222 COVID-19 vaccine. General study points: Nearly half of the spike-specific TCRs reportedly recognize variant regions that carry no mutations. Possibly, clonal diversity was underestimated; donors were largely white British and included more females. Without day 14 samples, only post-peak T cell repertoires were studied.

Only in-frame clones appear in the TCRdb table, and some are missing; sequencing was by immunoSEQ multiplex PCR. The sample contains about 120,000 clones, 87% of which appear only once. CDR1 and CDR2 (germline): SGHTA, FQGTGA. The CDR3 is 13 residues long. V dropped 6 bases and J dropped 6 bases, with 9 bases sitting between them. Details on this clone: The antigen remains unidentified.

The source is an adult who received the AZD1222 COVID-19 vaccine. V usage is TRBV7-3 and J usage is TRBJ1-6; D gene ambiguous. This sample comprised peripheral blood, obtained 28 days after the second AZD1222 dose. CDR3 protein: CASRSDPNSPLHF. Written as DNA, the CDR3 is TGTGCCAGCAGGTCCGACCCTAATTCACCCCTCCACTTT.